The 30 T cell receptor beta chains below all came from one sample that was sequenced in a study of Tregs in tolerant kidney transplant recipients. Sequenced by immunoSEQ multiplex PCR; TCRdb stores in-frame clones only, minus some. The data show tens of thousands of clones, under 95% seen once. Source material: Tregs from blood. Receptor source: a human donor in good health.

The chain links TRBV5-1 to TRBJ2-3; 10 nucleotides line up with TRBD2. CDR3 length: 17 amino acids. The V segment lost 2 bases and the J segment 2 bases; nucleotides outside the gene matches: 8. Germline CDR1 SGHRS, CDR2 YFSETQ. CDR3 protein: CASSFTSGTLYTDTQYF. The CDR3 DNA is TGCGCCAGCAGCTTCACTAGCGGGACCCTCTACACAGATACGCAGTATTTT.

The gene calls are TRBV10-2 and TRBJ2-1; 7 bases align to TRBD1. V was pared by 6 bases and J by 0 bases, with 2 bases of the junction left unmatched. Germline V lookup: CDR1 WSHSY, CDR2 SAAADI. This CDR3 spans 14 amino acids. Here the CDR3 reads CASRDRSSYNEQFF. In DNA form, the CDR3 reads TGCGCCAGCAGGGACAGGAGCTCCTACAATGAGCAGTTCTTC.

The chain is built from TRBV30 and TRBJ1-1; D call uncertain. The V end lost 4 bases, the J end lost 11 bases, and 17 bases lay between the germline ends. Germline CDR1 GTSNPN, CDR2 SVGIG (reference sequence). The CDR3 runs 12 residues. The CDR3 loop is CAWMAGNVPAFF. CDR3 sequence (DNA): TGTGCCTGGATGGCCGGGAACGTTCCGGCTTTCTTT.

Remarks on this clone: The germline gene is not matched at one end of the junction; a read error may be the cause. The chain joins TRBV7-8 to TRBJ2-1; 12 bases map to TRBD2. The length of the CDR3 is 19 residues. Germline CDR1 and CDR2: SGHVS and FQNEAQ. CDR3 sequence: CASRLGTSGLDPTYNEQFF. The CDR3 bases are TGTGCCAGCAGATTAGGGACTAGCGGGTTAGACCCGACCTACAATGAGCAGTTCTTC. The variable domain in full, with the rest retrieved from reference TRBV7-8 and TRBJ2-1, is GAGVSQSPRYKVAKRGQDVALRCDPISGHVSLFWYQQALGQGPEFLTYFQNEAQLDKSGLPSDRFFAERPEGSVSTLKIQRTQQEDSAVYLCASRLGTSGLDPTYNEQFFGPGTRLTVL.

The table lists this clone with a count of one. The V gene is TRBV6-5, the J gene TRBJ1-2; 9 bases match TRBD1. The CDR3 extends over 15 amino acids. The V gene's germline CDR1 is MNHEY and CDR2 SVGAGI. The V segment lost 0 bases and the J segment 4 bases; nucleotides outside the gene matches: 3. The CDR3 bases are TGTGCCAGCAGTTACTCGGGGACAGGGACCTATGGCTACACCTTC. Translated, it gives CASSYSGTGTYGYTF.

A remark on this clone: This sample also contains other DNA sequences that code for the same CDR3. The chain links TRBV30 to TRBJ1-4; 7 positions agree with TRBD1. Trimming removed 0 bases from V and 6 bases from J; junction bases left unmatched: 1. The CDR3 loop spans 13 amino acids. The germline gives CDR1 GTSNPN, CDR2 SVGIG (reference sequence). This CDR3 reads CAWSVGTDEKLFF. For the CDR3, the DNA is TGTGCCTGGAGTGTGGGGACAGATGAAAAACTGTTTTTT.

This clone appeared a single time. The chain joins TRBV7-9 to TRBJ2-5; D is perhaps TRBD2 (6 bases). Germline loops: CDR1 SEHNR, CDR2 FQNEAQ (reference sequence). The V end was cut by 6 bases, the J end by 5 bases, with 13 bases between. The CDR3 has 13 residues. CDR3 in amino acids: CASRKRVGETQYF. The CDR3 DNA reads TGTGCCAGCAGGAAGCGGGTTGGGGAGACCCAGTACTTC.

This chain links TRBV10-1 with TRBJ1-3, with TRBD1 as a possible D gene (5 bases). The ends were cut back, 2 bases at V and 7 bases at J, with 15 bases in the middle. The CDR3 consists of 15 residues. Germline V lookup: CDR1 WNHNN, CDR2 SYGVQD (reference sequence). Here the CDR3 reads CASSEGGVSSNTIYF. CDR3 sequence (DNA): TGCGCCAGCAGTGAGGGGGGGGTCTCGAGTAACACCATATATTTT.

The V call is TRBV7-2, the J call TRBJ2-2; D possibly corresponds to TRBD1 (6 bases). This CDR3 spans 15 amino acids. V was clipped by 5 bases and J by 4 bases, with 14 bases between them. The germline CDR1 and CDR2 sequences are SGHTA and FQGNSA. CDR3 bases: TGTGCCAGCAGCACCCAGGGGACCGGCACCGGGGAGCTGTTTTTT. Translation: CASSTQGTGTGELFF.

CDR3 DNA sequence: TGTGCCAGCAGCTTAGCGATAGGGTTTCCCCTCTCCTACAATGAGCAGTTCTTC. It yields the protein CASSLAIGFPLSYNEQFF. The chain combines TRBV7-8 with TRBJ2-1, with D uncertain. The V gene's germline CDR1 is SGHVS and CDR2 FQNEAQ. V lost 0 bases and J lost 0, with 15 bases in between. The CDR3 is made up of 18 amino acids.

This chain uses TRBV18 with TRBJ2-7, with D tentatively TRBD2 (5 bases). V lost 6 bases and J 0 bases, leaving 15 bases between the germline ends. The germline CDR1 and CDR2 sequences are KGHSH and LQKENI. There are 15 residues in the CDR3. CDR3 region: CASSPGEGASYEQYF. In DNA, the CDR3 is TGTGCCAGCTCCCCCGGGGAAGGTGCCTCCTACGAGCAGTACTTC.

The V gene is TRBV25-1, the J gene TRBJ2-3, with a tentative D call TRBD1 (5 bases). CDR3 length: 14 amino acids. V gave up 4 bases and J gave up 3 bases, with 11 bases separating them. The germline CDR1 and CDR2 sequences are MGHDK and SYGVNS. DNA for the CDR3: TGTGCCAGCAGTGGGGGCGGCCGGACAGATACGCAGTATTTT. It is translated as CASSGGGRTDTQYF.

The chain recombines TRBV20-1 with TRBJ2-5; unclear D gene. The CDR3 sequence is 11 residues long. V was trimmed by 2 bases and J by 4 bases, leaving 5 bases between them. Germline V CDR1 and CDR2: DFQATT, SNEGSKA (reference sequence). CDR3 sequence: CSARSPETQYF. Written as DNA, the CDR3 is TGCAGTGCTAGATCCCCAGAGACCCAGTACTTC.

V usage is TRBV20-1 and J usage is TRBJ1-1; 9 nucleotides agree with TRBD1. The CDR3 is 10 amino acids. Trimming removed 5 bases from V and 10 bases from J; junction bases left unmatched: 2. Germline V CDR1 and CDR2: DFQATT, SNEGSKA (reference sequence). The CDR3 sequence: CSAPDRGAFF. The CDR3 coding sequence is TGCAGTGCTCCGGACAGGGGAGCTTTCTTT.

This chain links TRBV7-9 with TRBJ2-1, with D uncertain. Deletions cut 0 bases from V and 6 bases from J, with 9 bases between. Germline lookup yields CDR1 SEHNR and CDR2 FQNEAQ (reference sequence). This CDR3 spans 14 amino acids. CDR3: CASSLALPGNEQFF. CDR3 in DNA: TGTGCCAGCAGCTTAGCTCTGCCAGGCAATGAGCAGTTCTTC. The full variable domain, its missing parts supplied by reference TRBV7-9 and TRBJ2-1, is DTGVSQNPRHKITKRGQNVTFRCDPISEHNRLYWYRQTLGQGPEFLTYFQNEAQLEKSRLLSDRFSAERPKGSFSTLEIQRTEQGDSAMYLCASSLALPGNEQFFGPGTRLTVL.

The rearrangement joins TRBV30 to TRBJ2-5; 10 bases agree with TRBD1. CDR1 is GTSNPN and CDR2 is SVGIG in the germline V gene (reference sequence). The CDR3 length is 16 residues. V shed 0 bases, J shed 4 bases, and the junction held 8 bases outside the gene matches. The CDR3 loop is CAWSVPPWDRGETQYF. CDR3 nucleotides: TGTGCCTGGAGTGTACCCCCGTGGGACAGGGGAGAGACCCAGTACTTC.

The chain employs TRBV18 and TRBJ2-2, with 14 nucleotides matching TRBD2. V shed 2 bases and J 3 bases; nucleotides not matched to a gene: 8. Germline lookup yields CDR1 KGHSH and CDR2 LQKENI. CDR3 length: 19 amino acids. The CDR3 loop is CASSPMTTSGGAHTGELFF. As DNA, the CDR3 is TGTGCCAGCTCACCAATGACGACTAGCGGGGGGGCGCACACCGGGGAGCTGTTTTTT.

The chain carries TRBV2 and TRBJ1-1, with 9 bases that match TRBD1. The CDR3 contains 14 residues. J gave up 4 bases and V 6 bases, and 6 bases lay outside the gene matches. From germline, CDR1 is SNHLY and CDR2 FYNNEI. Written as DNA, the CDR3 is TGTGCCAGCAGAGGGACAGGGCGAGGCACTGAAGCTTTCTTT. Amino acid sequence: CASRGTGRGTEAFF.

The chain joins TRBV5-1 to TRBJ1-3, with D hard to call. V was cut by 4 bases and J by 15 bases, with 20 bases left in between. The CDR3 contains 13 residues. Germline CDR1 and CDR2: SGHRS and YFSETQ. CDR3 region: CASSPVGPPPTYF. As DNA, the CDR3 is TGCGCCAGCAGCCCCGTAGGGCCACCGCCGACATATTTT.

The rearrangement links TRBV30 to TRBJ1-1; D remains unclear. The CDR3 covers 14 residues. The V gene's germline CDR1 is GTSNPN and CDR2 SVGIG (reference sequence). V shed 4 bases and J shed 0 bases, with 12 bases lying between them. CDR3 coding DNA: TGTGCCTGGAAACTGTCGAAAGTGAACACTGAAGCTTTCTTT. It translates to CAWKLSKVNTEAFF.

V usage is TRBV6-5 and J usage is TRBJ2-1; D may be TRBD2 (5 bases). Germline values: CDR1 MNHEY, CDR2 SVGAGI. The CDR3 length is 13 residues. V was pared by 11 bases and J by 3 bases, with 14 bases between. The CDR3 sequence: CASRSGIYNEQFF. CDR3 coding DNA: TGTGCCTCCCGGTCGGGGATCTACAATGAGCAGTTCTTC.

A single count supports this clone. The rearrangement links TRBV10-3 to TRBJ1-1, with D perhaps TRBD1 (5 bases). The CDR3 is made up of 15 amino acids. From germline, CDR1 is ENHRY and CDR2 SYGVKD. Trimming cost V 7 bases and J 3 bases, with 18 bases left between them. CDR3 bases: TGTGCCATCAAAGGCAGCAATCGGGGGGACACTGAAGCTTTCTTT. Amino acid sequence: CAIKGSNRGDTEAFF.

The V call is TRBV19, the J call TRBJ1-5; no firm D call. CDR3 length: 16 amino acids. CDR1 is LNHDA and CDR2 is SQIVND in the germline V gene (reference sequence). The ends were cut back, 4 bases at V and 5 bases at J, with 18 bases in the middle. The CDR3 bases are TGTGCCAGTAGTACCCAGACCCGGGGAGAGGATCAGCCCCAGCATTTT. It codes for CASSTQTRGEDQPQHF.

This rearrangement joins TRBV19 to TRBJ1-2; D gene uncertain. The CDR3 extends over 15 amino acids. Germline CDR1 LNHDA, CDR2 SQIVND (reference sequence). Deletions cut 7 bases from V and 7 bases from J, with 22 bases between. CDR3 nucleotide sequence: TGTGCCAGTACCGAGAGGGCACCCCCGGGCGGTGGCTACACCTTC. This codes for CASTERAPPGGGYTF.

The chain employs TRBV5-1 and TRBJ2-7; D not certain. The CDR3 contains 12 residues. Germline CDR1 SGHRS, CDR2 YFSETQ. V dropped 4 bases and J dropped 0 bases, with 5 bases sitting between them. CDR3 DNA: TGCGCCAGCAGCCCAAGCTCCTACGAGCAGTACTTC. This codes for CASSPSSYEQYF.

The chain carries TRBV15 and TRBJ2-1; TRBD1 agrees at 10 bases. V trimming: 7 bases; J trimming: 15 bases; junction bases outside the gene matches: 9. The germline V gene has CDR1 LNHNV and CDR2 YYDKDF (reference sequence). This CDR3 region has 12 residues. The CDR3: CATTSPGQGLFF. The CDR3, as DNA: TGTGCCACCACCTCCCCGGGACAGGGGTTGTTCTTC.

This chain links TRBV7-9 with TRBJ1-2, with 10 bases matching TRBD1. Germline V gives CDR1 SEHNR, CDR2 FQNEAQ (reference sequence). Trimming took 10 bases from V and 2 from J; bases not matched to a gene: 16. The CDR3 extends over 17 amino acids. CDR3 residues: CATSGIVRDRGNYGYTF. Written as DNA, the CDR3 is TGTGCCACCTCCGGGATAGTCCGGGACAGGGGAAACTATGGCTACACCTTC.

This chain connects TRBV14 to TRBJ2-3; no clear D gene. V lost 1 base, J lost 0 bases, and 11 bases lay in between. Per germline, CDR1 SGHDN and CDR2 FVKESK. The CDR3 runs 16 residues. Written as DNA, the CDR3 is TGTGCCAGCAGCCAAGCAGGCCCCCCTAGCACAGATACGCAGTATTTT. Its translation: CASSQAGPPSTDTQYF.

This CDR3 reads CASSYSRVGGDTQYF. CDR3 nucleotide sequence: TGTGCCAGCAGTTACTCGAGGGTGGGGGGGGATACGCAGTATTTT. V is TRBV6-6 and J is TRBJ2-3, with 7 bases identical to TRBD2. CDR1 MNHNY and CDR2 SVGAGI come from the germline V gene (reference sequence). Unmatched junction bases numbered 6, after V lost 0 bases and J lost 6 bases. CDR3 length: 15 residues.

This sequence joins TRBV7-6 and TRBJ1-2, with D tentatively TRBD1 (6 bases). This CDR3 comprises 15 residues. Per germline, CDR1 SGHVS and CDR2 FNYEAQ. V lost 6 bases and J 3 bases, leaving 17 bases between the germline ends. CDR3 nucleotides: TGTGCCAGCAGTTCCAAACCAGGGGCCCACTATGGCTACACCTTC. This gives the protein CASSSKPGAHYGYTF.